A single sample gave rise to the 2 T cell receptor beta chains below, sequenced in a study of CD8+ T cells in alopecia areata. Extracted from the samples, RNA was reverse transcribed into cDNA to serve as the sequencing template. Sequencing was performed with immunoSEQ multiplex PCR; in TCRdb, only in-frame clones are kept and a portion is missing. The sample shows over 100,000 clones, none of them appearing just once. The material sequenced was lesional skin. The receptors derive from a C3H/HeJ mouse with alopecia areata. The strain's MHC type: H2-k.

A word on this clone: The germline and genes are mouse ones. With the read ending 4 residues before the CDR3 end, the germline J gene is used to fill in that end. The sample contains more than one DNA sequence encoding this CDR3. The chain uses TRBV1 and TRBJ1-1, with 8 bases lining up with TRBD1. Germline CDR1 is NSQYPW and CDR2 is LRSPGD (reference sequence). CDR3 length: 15 residues. V trimming: 1 base; J trimming: 3 bases; junction bases outside the gene matches: 4. CDR3 bases read: TGCACCTGCAGTGCAGGGGGGACAGGAGACACA. Residues: CTCSAGGTGDT. The whole CDR3 sequence is CTCSAGGTGDTEVFF.

A remark on this clone: Gene names follow the mouse nomenclature. Read coverage stops 4 residues before the CDR3 terminus; the germline J gene supplies the remainder. J is TRBJ2-4 and V is TRBV13-3, with TRBD1 matching over 7 bases. Germline CDR1 is NNHDY and CDR2 is SYVADS. The CDR3 is made up of 13 amino acids. Incomplete CDR3 DNA: TGTGCCAGCAGCCTGGGACAGAAAAAC. Its protein is CASSLGQKN. The full CDR3 is CASSLGQKNTLYF.